These 8 T cell receptor beta chains share one sample of origin, sequenced in a study of T cells expressing NK-cell markers. TCRdb re-called the 5' RACE reads and gives one entry per CDR3 protein, without DNA. This sample's table reports just under 150,000 distinct CDR3 sequences. The source material was blood T cells: a sorted CD56 or NKG2C T cell subset, CD4+ or CD8+ T cells, or bulk PBMC T cells (not recorded which). The receptors come from a man in his late teens or twenties in good health.

The J gene is TRBJ1-1, the V gene TRBV6-1. CDR1 and CDR2 (germline): MNHNS, SASEGT. The CDR3 is 13 amino acids. The CDR3 reads CASNKGTNTEAFF.

The rearrangement joins TRBV6-5 to TRBJ2-1; no DNA is available, so the TRBD2 call from TCRdb remains unchecked. Germline CDR1 MNHEY, CDR2 SVGAGI. The CDR3 totals 15 residues. CDR3 in amino acids: CASSKDYNSYNEQFF.

The rearrangement uses TRBV7-8 and TRBJ1-4. CDR3 length equals 13 residues. CDR1 SGHVS and CDR2 FQNEAQ come from the germline V gene. The CDR3 region is CASRSAADAKLFF.

This chain uses TRBV4-1 with TRBJ2-3; the D call of TRBD2 rests on TCRdb alone, since no DNA is present to check it. The CDR3 has 13 residues. Germline V gene lookup returns CDR1 MGHRA and CDR2 YSYEKL. The CDR3 spells CASSQVGPDTQYF.

The chain combines TRBV15 with TRBJ2-5; without DNA, the TCRdb call of TRBD1 cannot be checked. Germline lookup yields CDR1 LNHNV and CDR2 YYDKDF (reference sequence). The CDR3 is 15 amino acids. The chain's CDR3 is CATSRRQGGLETQYF.

V is TRBV6-1 and J is TRBJ1-5; TCRdb proposes TRBD1, but this gene call is untestable without DNA. This CDR3 has 17 amino acids. Germline V lookup: CDR1 MNHNS, CDR2 SASEGT. The CDR3 sequence is CASSERKTGDRNQPQHF.

The chain combines TRBV28 with TRBJ2-7; checking the TCRdb D call of TRBD1 is not possible without DNA. Germline V gives CDR1 MDHEN, CDR2 SYDVKM. This CDR3 has 12 residues. The CDR3 is CASSGADLEQYF.

V and J are TRBV7-8 and TRBJ2-1; TCRdb proposes TRBD2, but this gene call is untestable without DNA. Per the germline V gene, CDR1 is SGHVS and CDR2 is FQNEAQ. The CDR3 is made up of 15 amino acids. This chain's CDR3 is CASSLNRDYDNEQFF.